A single sample gave rise to the 7 T cell receptor beta chains below, sequenced in a study of human T cells and chemical hapten exposure. As for time point: pre-sensitization, week 0. As to treatment: therapeutic diphenylcyclopropenone sensitization with weekly scalp DPC. A single record per CDR3 protein comes from TCRdb applying MiXCR to the RACE reads. The sample lists under 200,000 distinct CDR3 sequences; almost 30% were seen once. Source: whole blood, taken in connection with sensitization to the hapten diphenylcyclopropenone (DPC). The source of these receptors is a woman in her twenties or thirties with alopecia areata. Some clones in this sample may be carry-over from other donors' samples.

This clonotype was recorded a few times. The chain combines TRBV29-1 with TRBJ2-7, with D maybe TRBD2 (5 bases). The CDR3 runs 12 residues. Per germline, CDR1 SQVTM and CDR2 ANQGSEA. Trimming took off 5 bases at V and 2 bases at J, with 10 bases between the two ends. The CDR3 nucleotides read TGCAGCGTTTTCGACGGGACCTACGAGCAGTACTTC. This gives the protein CSVFDGTYEQYF.

This chain uses TRBV28 with TRBJ1-5; D is unclear. Germline CDR1 and CDR2: MDHEN and SYDVKM. Deletions cut 2 bases from V and 9 bases from J, with 5 bases between. The CDR3 loop spans 11 amino acids. This CDR3 reads CASSLPGPQHF. The CDR3, as DNA: TGTGCCAGCAGTTTACCTGGGCCCCAGCATTTT.

The J gene is TRBJ2-1, the V gene TRBV5-1, with 7 bases lining up with TRBD1. Trimming cost V 4 bases and J 5 bases; bases outside gene matches: 6. Per the germline V gene, CDR1 is SGHRS and CDR2 is YFSETQ. This CDR3 comprises 14 residues. CDR3: CASSLYRGNNEQFF. In DNA, the CDR3 is TGCGCCAGCAGCCTCTACAGGGGTAACAATGAGCAGTTCTTC.

This clonotype was picked up many times. The V call is TRBV20-1, the J call TRBJ1-5, with 8 bases lining up with TRBD1. The V segment lost 5 bases and the J segment 4 bases; nucleotides outside the gene matches: 7. The CDR3 spans 14 residues. Germline lookup yields CDR1 DFQATT and CDR2 SNEGSKA (reference sequence). The CDR3 spells CSAGTGDRNQPQHF. CDR3 sequence (DNA): TGCAGTGCTGGGACAGGTGATCGTAATCAGCCCCAGCATTTT.

V gene TRBV29-1 combines with J gene TRBJ2-1; the match to TRBD2 covers 11 bases. Germline assignment: CDR1 SQVTM and CDR2 ANQGSEA. V was pared by 4 bases and J by 5 bases, with 7 bases of the junction left unmatched. The CDR3 consists of 15 residues. CDR3 residues: CSVASTSGADNEQFF. The CDR3 DNA is TGCAGCGTTGCGTCGACTAGCGGGGCCGACAATGAGCAGTTCTTC.

There are many counts of this clonotype. This chain joins TRBV28 and TRBJ1-5; D call uncertain. Trimming took off 6 bases at V and 0 bases at J, with 6 bases between the two ends. The CDR3 length is 13 residues. The V gene's germline CDR1 is MDHEN and CDR2 SYDVKM. The CDR3: CASSYRSNQPQHF. The CDR3 DNA reads as TGTGCCAGCAGCTATCGTAGCAATCAGCCCCAGCATTTT.

This clonotype has a handful of counts. V usage is TRBV10-3 and J usage is TRBJ1-3; D not certain. V lost 7 bases and J 0 bases, leaving 10 bases between the germline ends. There are 14 residues in the CDR3. Per germline, CDR1 ENHRY and CDR2 SYGVKD. The CDR3 region is CAITINLSGNTIYF. As DNA, the CDR3 is TGTGCCATCACCATTAATCTCTCTGGAAACACCATATATTTT.